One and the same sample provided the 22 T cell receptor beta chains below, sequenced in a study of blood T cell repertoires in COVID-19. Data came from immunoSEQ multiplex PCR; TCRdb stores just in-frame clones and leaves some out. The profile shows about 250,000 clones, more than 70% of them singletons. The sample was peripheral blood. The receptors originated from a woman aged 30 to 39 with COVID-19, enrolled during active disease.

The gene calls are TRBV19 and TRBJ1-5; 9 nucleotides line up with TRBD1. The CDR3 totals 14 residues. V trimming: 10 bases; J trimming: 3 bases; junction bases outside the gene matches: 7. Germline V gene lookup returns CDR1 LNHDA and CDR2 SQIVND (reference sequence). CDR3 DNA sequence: TGTGCCACCGAGACAGGGGGTAACAATCAGCCCCAGCATTTT. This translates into CATETGGNNQPQHF.

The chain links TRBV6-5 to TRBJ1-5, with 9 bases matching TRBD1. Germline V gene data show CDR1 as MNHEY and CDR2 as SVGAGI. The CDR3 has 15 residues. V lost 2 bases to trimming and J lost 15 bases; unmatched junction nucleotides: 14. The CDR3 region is CASSYPDRGAREWHF. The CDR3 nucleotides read TGTGCCAGCAGTTACCCGGACAGGGGTGCCAGAGAGTGGCATTTT.

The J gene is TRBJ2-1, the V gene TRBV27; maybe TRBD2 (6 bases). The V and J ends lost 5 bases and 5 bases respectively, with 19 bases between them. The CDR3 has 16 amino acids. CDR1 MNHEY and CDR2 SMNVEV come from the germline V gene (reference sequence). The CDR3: CASSGTGSSPNNEQFF. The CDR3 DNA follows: TGTGCCAGCAGTGGAACCGGGAGCAGCCCAAACAATGAGCAGTTCTTC.

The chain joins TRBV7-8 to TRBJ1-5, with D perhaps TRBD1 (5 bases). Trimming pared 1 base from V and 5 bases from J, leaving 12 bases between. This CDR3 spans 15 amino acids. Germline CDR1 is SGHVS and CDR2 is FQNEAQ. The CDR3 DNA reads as TGTGCCAGCAGCTTAGGGGGGGAATGGGATCAGCCCCAGCATTTT. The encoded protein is CASSLGGEWDQPQHF.

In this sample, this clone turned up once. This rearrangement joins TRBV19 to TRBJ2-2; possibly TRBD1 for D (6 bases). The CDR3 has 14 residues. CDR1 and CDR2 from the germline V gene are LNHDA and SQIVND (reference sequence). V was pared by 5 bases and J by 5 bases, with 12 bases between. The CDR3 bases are TGTGCCAGTAGTCAGACCAGGGGAACCGGGGAGCTGTTTTTT. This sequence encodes CASSQTRGTGELFF.

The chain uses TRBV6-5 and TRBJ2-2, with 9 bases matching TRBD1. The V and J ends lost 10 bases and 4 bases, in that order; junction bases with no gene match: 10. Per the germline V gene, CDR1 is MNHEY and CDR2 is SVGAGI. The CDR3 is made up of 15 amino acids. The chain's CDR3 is CATPRTGGPTGELFF. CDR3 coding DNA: TGTGCCACCCCCCGAACAGGGGGCCCCACCGGGGAGCTGTTTTTT.

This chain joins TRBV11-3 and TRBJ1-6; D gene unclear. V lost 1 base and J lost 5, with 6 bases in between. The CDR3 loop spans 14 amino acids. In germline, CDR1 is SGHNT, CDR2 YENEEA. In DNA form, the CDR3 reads TGTGCCAGCAGCTTAGCCCGAGATAATTCACCCCTCCACTTT. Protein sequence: CASSLARDNSPLHF.

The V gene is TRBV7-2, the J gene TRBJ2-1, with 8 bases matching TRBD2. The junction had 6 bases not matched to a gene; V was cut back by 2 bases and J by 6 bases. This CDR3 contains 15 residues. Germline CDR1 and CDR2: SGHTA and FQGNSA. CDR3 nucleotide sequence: TGTGCCAGCAGCTTAAAAGCGGGAGTGGGCAATGAGCAGTTCTTC. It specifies CASSLKAGVGNEQFF.

CDR3 protein: CASSYGGGYTDTQYF. The DNA for the CDR3 is TGTGCCAGCAGTTACGGCGGGGGGTACACAGATACGCAGTATTTT. The V and J genes are TRBV27 and TRBJ2-3, with 8 bases aligning to TRBD2. V dropped 4 bases and J dropped 2; count of bases not matched to a gene: 5. This CDR3 is built from 15 residues. Germline V gene lookup returns CDR1 MNHEY and CDR2 SMNVEV (reference sequence).

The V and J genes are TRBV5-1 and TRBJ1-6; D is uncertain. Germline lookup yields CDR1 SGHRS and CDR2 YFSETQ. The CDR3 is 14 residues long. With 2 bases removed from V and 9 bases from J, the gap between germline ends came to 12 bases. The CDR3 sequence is CASSFTRVSSPLHF. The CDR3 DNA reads TGCGCCAGCAGCTTTACGAGGGTAAGTTCACCCCTCCACTTT.

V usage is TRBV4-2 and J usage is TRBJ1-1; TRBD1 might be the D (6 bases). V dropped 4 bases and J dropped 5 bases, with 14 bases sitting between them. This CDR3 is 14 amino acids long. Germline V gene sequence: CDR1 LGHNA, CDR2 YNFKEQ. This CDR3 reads CASSPPPGVTEAFF. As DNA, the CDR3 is TGTGCCAGCAGCCCACCCCCAGGGGTAACTGAAGCTTTCTTT.

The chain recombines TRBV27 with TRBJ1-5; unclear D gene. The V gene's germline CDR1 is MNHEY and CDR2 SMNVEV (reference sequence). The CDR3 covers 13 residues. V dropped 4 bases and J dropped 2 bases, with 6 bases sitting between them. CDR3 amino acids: CASSSAGNQPQHF. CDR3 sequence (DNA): TGTGCCAGCAGTTCGGCGGGCAATCAGCCCCAGCATTTT.

This CDR3 is CASSLPRTGKNIQYF. The CDR3 region has the DNA TGTGCCAGCAGCTTACCCCGGACAGGGAAAAACATTCAGTACTTC. The J gene is TRBJ2-4, the V gene TRBV7-2; TRBD1 matches at 8 bases. Unmatched junction bases numbered 4, after V lost 2 bases and J lost 4 bases. CDR1 and CDR2 (germline): SGHTA, FQGNSA. The CDR3 is 15 amino acids. The entire variable domain, with the rest obtained from reference TRBV7-2 and TRBJ2-4, is as follows: GAGVSQSPSNKVTEKGKDVELRCDPISGHTALYWYRQSLGQGLEFLIYFQGNSAPDKSGLPSDRFSAERTGGSVSTLTIQRTQQEDSAVYLCASSLPRTGKNIQYFGAGTRLSVL.

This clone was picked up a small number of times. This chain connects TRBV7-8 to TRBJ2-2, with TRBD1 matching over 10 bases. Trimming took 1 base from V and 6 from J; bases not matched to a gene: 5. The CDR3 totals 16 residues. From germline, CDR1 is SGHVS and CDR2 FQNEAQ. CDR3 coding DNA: TGTGCCAGCAGCTTAGGTTACGGGACAGGGGCCGGGGAGCTGTTTTTT. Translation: CASSLGYGTGAGELFF.

The CDR3 is CASSRVSGNTIYF. DNA for the CDR3: TGTGCCAGCAGCAGGGTCTCTGGAAACACCATATATTTT. The genes are TRBV6-5 and TRBJ1-3; TRBD1 is a possible D gene (5 bases). Germline V lookup: CDR1 MNHEY, CDR2 SVGAGI. There are 13 residues in the CDR3. V was cut by 6 bases and J by 0 bases, with 6 bases left in between.

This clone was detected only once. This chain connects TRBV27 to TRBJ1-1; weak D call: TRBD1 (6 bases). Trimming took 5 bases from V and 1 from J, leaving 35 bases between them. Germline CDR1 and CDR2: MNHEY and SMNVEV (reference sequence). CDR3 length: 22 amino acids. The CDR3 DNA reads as TGTGCCAGCAGTCCTCTGACTGTGGGGCACGACCCCTCAGGGGTGTCGAACACTGAAGCTTTCTTT. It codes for CASSPLTVGHDPSGVSNTEAFF.

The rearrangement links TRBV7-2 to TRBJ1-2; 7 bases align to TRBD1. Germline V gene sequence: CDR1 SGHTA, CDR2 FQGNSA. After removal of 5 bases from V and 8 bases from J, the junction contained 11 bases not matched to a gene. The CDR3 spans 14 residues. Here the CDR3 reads CASSEILTGAGYTF. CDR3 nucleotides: TGTGCCAGCAGCGAAATACTAACAGGGGCCGGCTACACCTTC.

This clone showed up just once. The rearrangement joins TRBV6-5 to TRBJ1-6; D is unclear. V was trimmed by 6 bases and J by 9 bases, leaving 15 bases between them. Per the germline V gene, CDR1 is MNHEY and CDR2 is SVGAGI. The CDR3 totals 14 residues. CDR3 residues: CASSRREGLSPLHF. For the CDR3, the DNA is TGTGCCAGCAGCCGGAGGGAAGGCCTTTCACCCCTCCACTTT.

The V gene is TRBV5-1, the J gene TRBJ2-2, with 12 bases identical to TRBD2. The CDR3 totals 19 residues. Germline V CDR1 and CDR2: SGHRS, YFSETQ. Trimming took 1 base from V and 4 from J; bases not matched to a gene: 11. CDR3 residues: CASSLRASGGGRGTGELFF. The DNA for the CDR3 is TGCGCCAGCAGCTTGAGGGCTAGCGGGGGGGGCCGAGGCACCGGGGAGCTGTTTTTT.

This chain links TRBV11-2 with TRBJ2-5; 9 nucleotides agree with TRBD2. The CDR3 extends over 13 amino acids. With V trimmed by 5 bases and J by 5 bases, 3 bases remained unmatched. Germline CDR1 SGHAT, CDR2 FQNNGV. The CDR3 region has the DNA TGTGCCAGCAGCCGAAGCGGGAGGGAGACCCAGTACTTC. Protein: CASSRSGRETQYF. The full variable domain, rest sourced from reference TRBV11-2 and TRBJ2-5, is EAGVAQSPRYKIIEKRQSVAFWCNPISGHATLYWYQQILGQGPKLLIQFQNNGVVDDSQLPKDRFSAERLKGVDSTLKIQPAKLEDSAVYLCASSRSGRETQYFGPGTRLLVL.

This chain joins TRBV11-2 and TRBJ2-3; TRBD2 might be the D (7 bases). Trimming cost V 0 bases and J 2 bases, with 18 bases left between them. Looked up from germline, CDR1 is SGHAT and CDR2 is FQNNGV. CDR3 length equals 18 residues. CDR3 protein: CASSLDLGGQTTTDTQYF. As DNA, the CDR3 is TGTGCCAGCAGCTTAGATCTGGGGGGGCAGACTACCACAGATACGCAGTATTTT.

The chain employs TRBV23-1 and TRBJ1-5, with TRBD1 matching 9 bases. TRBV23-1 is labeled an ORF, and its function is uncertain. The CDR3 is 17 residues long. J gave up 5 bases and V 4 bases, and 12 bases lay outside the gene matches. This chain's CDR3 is CASSRTGTGSGDQPQHF. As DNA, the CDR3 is TGCGCCAGCAGTCGGACCGGGACAGGGTCCGGGGATCAGCCCCAGCATTTT.